This T cell receptor (beta chain) was profiled in a study of CD8+ T cells in alopecia areata. V gave up 5 bases and J gave up 7 bases, with 14 bases separating them. Germline V gene sequence: CDR1 MNHEY, CDR2 SVGAGI. The CDR3 is made up of 14 amino acids. Treatment indicated: oral pan-JAK inhibitor, 5-10 mg twice daily. This clone occurred a few times. After isolation, RNA underwent reverse transcription to generate cDNA as the sequencing template. Clones were read by immunoSEQ multiplex PCR, and TCRdb kept only the in-frame ones, dropping some. The sample lists 200,000 or so clones; about three fifths were seen once.

The receptor comes from a human donor with alopecia areata. This rearrangement joins TRBV6-5 to TRBJ2-2; tentatively, D is TRBD2 (7 bases). Sequencing used CD4+ T cells sorted from blood, obtained at week 24, from a patient treated with tofacitinib. The CDR3: CASSRGGSNGELFF. In DNA form, the CDR3 reads TGTGCCAGCAGTAGGGGGGGCAGTAACGGGGAGCTGTTTTTT.